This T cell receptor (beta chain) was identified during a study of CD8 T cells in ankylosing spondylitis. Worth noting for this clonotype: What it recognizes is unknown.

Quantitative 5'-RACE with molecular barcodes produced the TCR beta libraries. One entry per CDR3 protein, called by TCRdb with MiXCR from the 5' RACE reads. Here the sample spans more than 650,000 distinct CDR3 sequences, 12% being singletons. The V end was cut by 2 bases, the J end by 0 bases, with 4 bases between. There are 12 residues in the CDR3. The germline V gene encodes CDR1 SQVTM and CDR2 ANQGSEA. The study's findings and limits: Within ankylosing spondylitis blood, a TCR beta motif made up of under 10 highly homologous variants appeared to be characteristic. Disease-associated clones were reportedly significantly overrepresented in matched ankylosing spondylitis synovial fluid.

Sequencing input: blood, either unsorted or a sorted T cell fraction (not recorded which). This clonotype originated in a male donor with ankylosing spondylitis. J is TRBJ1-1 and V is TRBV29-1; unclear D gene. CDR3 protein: CSVETVNTEAFF. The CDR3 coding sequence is TGCAGCGTTGAAACGGTGAACACTGAAGCTTTCTTT.